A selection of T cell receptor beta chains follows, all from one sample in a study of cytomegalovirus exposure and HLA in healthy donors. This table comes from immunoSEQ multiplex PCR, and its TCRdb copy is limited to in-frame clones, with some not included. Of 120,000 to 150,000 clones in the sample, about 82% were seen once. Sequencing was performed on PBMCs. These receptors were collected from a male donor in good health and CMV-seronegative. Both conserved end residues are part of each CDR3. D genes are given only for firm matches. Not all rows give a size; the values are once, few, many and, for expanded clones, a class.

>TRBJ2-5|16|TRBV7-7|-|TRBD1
TGTGCCAGCAGCCCCGATGGGACAGGGATTTTTGCGACCCAGTACTTC
CASSPDGTGIFATQYF
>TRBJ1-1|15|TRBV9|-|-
TGTGCCAGCAGCCGGGGTACCTCGGTGAACACTGAAGCTTTCTTT
CASSRGTSVNTEAFF
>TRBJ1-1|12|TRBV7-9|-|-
TGTGCCAGCACCCTTCTCGGGTCTGAAGCTTTCTTT
CASTLLGSEAFF
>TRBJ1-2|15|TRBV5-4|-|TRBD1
TGTGCCAGCAGCCACGGACAGGGATGGAACTATGGCTACACCTTC
CASSHGQGWNYGYTF
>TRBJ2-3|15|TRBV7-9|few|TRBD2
TGTGCCAGCAGCCTCGAGCGGGGGCTTTCGGATACGCAGTATTTT
CASSLERGLSDTQYF
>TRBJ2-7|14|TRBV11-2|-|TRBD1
TGTGCCAGCAGCGTCACCGGGACAGGCTACGAGCAGTACTTC
CASSVTGTGYEQYF
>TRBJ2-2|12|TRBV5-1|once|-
TGCGCCAGCGGTACAGGGTCCGGGGAGCTGTTTTTT
CASGTGSGELFF
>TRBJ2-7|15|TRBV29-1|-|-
TGCAGCGACATTGAAGGTGTCGGGATGGTCCACGAGCAGTACTTC
CSDIEGVGMVHEQYF
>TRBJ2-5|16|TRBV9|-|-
TGTGCCAGCAGCGCAGCCAGACGACAGAGAAAAGAGACCCAGTACTTC
CASSAARRQRKETQYF
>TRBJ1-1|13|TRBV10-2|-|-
TGCGCCAGCAGTGAATACAGGAGCACTGAAGCTTTCTTT
CASSEYRSTEAFF
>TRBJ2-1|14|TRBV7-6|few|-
TGTGCCAGCAGCCTTTTTGGGGCCGTGGATGAGCAGTTCTTC
CASSLFGAVDEQFF
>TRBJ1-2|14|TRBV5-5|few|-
TGTGCCAGCAGCTTGGCGTCAGGGTTGGGGGGCTACACCTTC
CASSLASGLGGYTF
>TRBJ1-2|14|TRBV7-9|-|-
TGTGCCAGCAGCTTAATCATACAGGGTACTGGCTACACCTTC
CASSLIIQGTGYTF
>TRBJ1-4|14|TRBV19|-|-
TGTGCCAGTACCCCGGGAGGGGTGAGTGAAAAACTGTTTTTT
CASTPGGVSEKLFF
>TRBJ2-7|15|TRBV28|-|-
TGTGCCAGCAGTTTATCTGCCGCCTACTCCTACGAGCAGTACTTC
CASSLSAAYSYEQYF
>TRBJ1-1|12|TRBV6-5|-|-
TGTGCCAGCAGCGGGGTGAACACTGAAGCTTTCTTT
CASSGVNTEAFF
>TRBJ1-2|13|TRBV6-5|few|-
TGTGCCAGCAGTTATTATCAGAACTATGGCTACACCTTC
CASSYYQNYGYTF
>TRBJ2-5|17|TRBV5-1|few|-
TGCGCCAGCAGCCGAGCCAGGGATACACGAGGTGGAGAGACCCAGTACTTC
CASSRARDTRGGETQYF
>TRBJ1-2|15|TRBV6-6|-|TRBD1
TGTGCCAGCAGTTCGGGACAGGGTTCGCACTATGGCTACACCTTC
CASSSGQGSHYGYTF
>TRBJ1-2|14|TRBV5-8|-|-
TGTGCCAGCAGCTTGGATGGGCCTAACTATGGCTACACCTTC
CASSLDGPNYGYTF
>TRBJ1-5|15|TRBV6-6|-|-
TGTGCCAGCAGTTACCCGGGGATGAGCAATCAGCCCCAGCATTTT
CASSYPGMSNQPQHF
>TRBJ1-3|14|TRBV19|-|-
TGTGCCAGCTCACCCCGGGGTCGAGGAAACACCATATATTTT
CASSPRGRGNTIYF
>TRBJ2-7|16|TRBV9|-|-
TGTGCCAGCAGCCCCCAGCAGGCACCAAACTCCTACGAGCAGTACTTC
CASSPQQAPNSYEQYF
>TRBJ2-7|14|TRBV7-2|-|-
TGTGCCAGCAGCTGGACAGCGATGGACTACGAGCAGTACTTC
CASSWTAMDYEQYF
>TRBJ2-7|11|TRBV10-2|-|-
TGCGCCAGCAGCCAGACCTACGAGCAGTACTTC
CASSQTYEQYF
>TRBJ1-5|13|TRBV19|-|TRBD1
TGTGCCAGTAGTTGGGGACAGGGTCAGCCCCAGCATTTT
CASSWGQGQPQHF
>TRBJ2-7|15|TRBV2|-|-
TGTGCCAGCAGCGACTCCGGGACAATTACCTACGAGCAGTACTTC
CASSDSGTITYEQYF
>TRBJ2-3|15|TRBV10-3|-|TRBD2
TGTGCCATCAGTGAAGGGACTAGCGACACAGATACGCAGTATTTT
CAISEGTSDTDTQYF
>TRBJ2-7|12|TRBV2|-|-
TGTGCCAGCAGGTTCCCTACCTACGAGCAGTACTTC
CASRFPTYEQYF
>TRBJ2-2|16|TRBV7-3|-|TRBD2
TGTGCCAGCAAACTAGCGGGGGCGCTGTTGCCCGGGGAGCTGTTTTTT
CASKLAGALLPGELFF
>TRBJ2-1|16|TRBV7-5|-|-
TGTGCCAGAAGCTTAGGTGGAACTAGCGGGAGGAATGAGCAGTTCTTC
CARSLGGTSGRNEQFF
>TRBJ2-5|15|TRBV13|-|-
TGTGCCAGCAGCTTAGAGTCCGAAGGGGGAGAGACCCAGTACTTC
CASSLESEGGETQYF
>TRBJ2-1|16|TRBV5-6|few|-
TGTGCCAGCAGCTTGGATCAGGGTGCCTTTTACAATGAGCAGTTCTTC
CASSLDQGAFYNEQFF
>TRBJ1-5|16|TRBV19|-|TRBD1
TGTGCCAGTAGTATAGGGACAGGGTATAGCAATCAGCCCCAGCATTTT
CASSIGTGYSNQPQHF
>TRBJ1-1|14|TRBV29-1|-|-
TGCAGCGTTGCACAACAGGGAGGGCGTCCTGAAGCTTTCTTT
CSVAQQGGRPEAFF
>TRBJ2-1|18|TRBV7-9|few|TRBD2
TGTGCCAGCAGCCCATTACTAGCGGGGGGGCCTTTAGAAGATGAGCAGTTCTTC
CASSPLLAGGPLEDEQFF
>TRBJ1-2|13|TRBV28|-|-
TGTGCCAGCAGTTTTCAGGGGATCCATGGCTACACCTTC
CASSFQGIHGYTF
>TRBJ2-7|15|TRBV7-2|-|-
TGTGCCAGCAGCCCATCGTGGGGCCTATCCTACGAGCAGTACTTC
CASSPSWGLSYEQYF
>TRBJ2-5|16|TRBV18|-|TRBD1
TGTGCCAGCTCACCACCCCCGGGACAGGTGGGAGAGACCCAGTACTTC
CASSPPPGQVGETQYF
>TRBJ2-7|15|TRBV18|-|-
TGTGCCAGCTCACCAGGCCAGGGGCTCTCCTACGAGCAGTACTTC
CASSPGQGLSYEQYF
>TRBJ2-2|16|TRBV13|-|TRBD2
TGTGCCAGCAGCTTAGCGCTAGCGGGGTGGACCGGGGAGCTGTTTTTT
CASSLALAGWTGELFF
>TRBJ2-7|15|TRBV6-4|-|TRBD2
TGTGCCAGCAGAGTACTAGCGTGGGGTGCCTACGAGCAGTACTTC
CASRVLAWGAYEQYF
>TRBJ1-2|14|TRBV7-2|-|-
TGTGCCAGCAGCTTAGCAGGCGGAGGGTATGGCTACACCTTC
CASSLAGGGYGYTF
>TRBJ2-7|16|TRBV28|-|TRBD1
TGTGCCAGCACCAAAGCCGGGACAGGGTTTTCCTACGAGCAGTACTTC
CASTKAGTGFSYEQYF
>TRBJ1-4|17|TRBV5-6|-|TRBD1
TGTGCCAGCAGCCGGGACAGGGGGCTTGTCGCTAATGAAAAACTGTTTTTT
CASSRDRGLVANEKLFF
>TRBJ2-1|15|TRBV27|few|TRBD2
TGTGCCAGCAGTTTAGGCGGGAGGGCGGGGAATGAGCAGTTCTTC
CASSLGGRAGNEQFF
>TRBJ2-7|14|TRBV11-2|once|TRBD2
TGTGCCACGGGACGGACTAGCGGACCCTACGAGCAGTACTTC
CATGRTSGPYEQYF